The 22 T cell receptor beta chains given below trace back to one sample, sequenced in a study of shared clonotypes between healthy human individuals. Positive CCR7 selection of CD45RO-negative cells yielded the naive CD8 cells, and terminally differentiated effector memory CD45RA+ cells were excluded. Some clones are missing from TCRdb's copy, which holds only in-frame ones; the method was immunoSEQ multiplex PCR. The top ten clones hold approximately 0.3% of a sample with about 580,000 clones, 95% to 98% of them seen once. Sequenced: naive CD8+ T cells sorted from blood. Receptors originate from a man aged 25 to 40 in good health.

CDR3: CASSRAGASNQPQHF. The CDR3 region has the DNA TGTGCCAGCAGTAGGGCAGGCGCCTCCAATCAGCCCCAGCATTTT. V and J are TRBV9 and TRBJ1-5; no clear D gene. Germline V gene sequence: CDR1 SGDLS, CDR2 YYNGEE. V was trimmed by 5 bases and J by 3 bases, leaving 15 bases between them. CDR3 length: 15 residues.

The chain has TRBV7-6 and TRBJ2-1; perhaps D is TRBD1 or TRBD2 (5 bases each). V was trimmed by 10 bases and J by 2 bases, leaving 12 bases between them. CDR1 is SGHVS and CDR2 is FNYEAQ in the germline V gene. CDR3 length equals 13 residues. CDR3 nucleotides: TGTGCCACCTCAGAGGGGCCCTACAATGAGCAGTTCTTC. This codes for CATSEGPYNEQFF.

The chain links TRBV28 to TRBJ1-5, with a tentative D call TRBD1 (5 bases). V gave up 3 bases and J gave up 0 bases, with 12 bases separating them. The CDR3 contains 16 residues. The germline gives CDR1 MDHEN, CDR2 SYDVKM. For the CDR3, the DNA is TGTGCCAGCAGTTTCCCCCCAGGGTATAGCAATCAGCCCCAGCATTTT. This encodes CASSFPPGYSNQPQHF.

This chain joins TRBV7-9 and TRBJ2-3; a possible D gene is TRBD2 (6 bases). The CDR3 runs 16 residues. Germline CDR1 is SEHNR and CDR2 is FQNEAQ (reference sequence). Trimming took off 1 base at V and 3 bases at J, with 14 bases between the two ends. The CDR3 loop is CASSLGWGESTDTQYF. CDR3 DNA sequence: TGTGCCAGCAGCTTAGGTTGGGGGGAGAGTACAGATACGCAGTATTTT.

The V and J genes are TRBV5-4 and TRBJ2-3; D may be TRBD1 (6 bases). The CDR3 totals 15 residues. The V end was cut by 3 bases, the J end by 2 bases, with 13 bases between. Germline V gene lookup returns CDR1 SGHNT and CDR2 YYREEE (reference sequence). The CDR3 loop is CASSSDPGHTDTQYF. The CDR3 DNA follows: TGTGCCAGCAGCTCTGACCCGGGACACACAGATACGCAGTATTTT.

This chain uses TRBV18 with TRBJ2-7, with a possible D match to TRBD2 (5 bases). Germline V CDR1 and CDR2: KGHSH, LQKENI. Trimming removed 9 bases at V and 5 bases at J, with 17 bases between. The CDR3 extends over 13 amino acids. CDR3 amino acids: CASLDARRNEQYF. The CDR3, as DNA: TGTGCCAGTCTAGACGCAAGGAGGAACGAGCAGTACTTC.

In its sample, this clone was seen once. The CDR3 reads CASSPRGVFQETQYF. For the CDR3, the DNA is TGTGCCAGCAGCCCGAGGGGCGTCTTTCAAGAGACCCAGTACTTC. V and J are TRBV7-9 and TRBJ2-5, with D perhaps assigned TRBD1 or TRBD2 (5 bases each). Trimming cost V 5 bases and J 2 bases, with 15 bases left between them. The CDR3 totals 15 residues. Germline CDR1 is SEHNR and CDR2 is FQNEAQ (reference sequence).

The rearrangement uses TRBV5-6 and TRBJ2-3; 7 bases align to TRBD2. The CDR3 spans 19 residues. Trimming took 0 bases from V and 1 from J; bases not matched to a gene: 14. CDR1 and CDR2 (germline): SGHDT, YYEEEE. The CDR3 DNA sequence: TGTGCCAGCAGCTTGGGGTCCGCCGGGAGGTATATCGGCACAGATACGCAGTATTTT. Protein sequence: CASSLGSAGRYIGTDTQYF.

The chain links TRBV7-8 to TRBJ2-1; 7 nucleotides agree with TRBD1. Germline-derived CDR1 and CDR2 are SGHVS and FQNEAQ. This CDR3 comprises 14 residues. The trim removed 4 bases at V and 9 bases at J, leaving 9 bases unmatched. CDR3 sequence: CASSYRQGDAEQFF. DNA for the CDR3: TGTGCCAGCAGCTACAGGCAGGGGGACGCTGAGCAGTTCTTC.

The genes are TRBV4-3 and TRBJ2-6; D is undetermined. CDR1 is LGHNA and CDR2 is YSLEER in the germline V gene. V lost 2 bases and J lost 0, with 11 bases in between. The CDR3 is 17 amino acids. The CDR3 protein is CASSQPGRASGANVLTF. The CDR3 nucleotides read TGCGCCAGCAGCCAACCAGGACGTGCCTCTGGGGCCAACGTCCTGACTTTC.

V and J are TRBV4-1 and TRBJ1-5; a weak D match, TRBD1 (5 bases). With 6 bases removed from V and 6 bases from J, the gap between germline ends came to 9 bases. The CDR3 totals 12 residues. Looked up from germline, CDR1 is MGHRA and CDR2 is YSYEKL. CDR3 nucleotides: TGCGCCAGCAGTCCGGGGGGTCAGCCCCAGCATTTT. Translating it yields CASSPGGQPQHF.

This chain links TRBV4-1 with TRBJ2-3, with 7 bases fitting TRBD2. V lost 2 bases, J lost 1 base, and 0 bases stayed unmatched. From germline, CDR1 is MGHRA and CDR2 YSYEKL. This CDR3 is built from 14 residues. The CDR3 DNA follows: TGCGCCAGCAGCCAAACTAGCGGCACAGATACGCAGTATTTT. Its translation is CASSQTSGTDTQYF.

This clone was counted a single time. The chain has TRBV29-1 and TRBJ2-3; unclear D gene. Germline values: CDR1 SQVTM, CDR2 ANQGSEA. With 3 bases removed from V and 2 bases from J, the gap between germline ends came to 9 bases. This CDR3 comprises 13 residues. CDR3 DNA: TGCAGCGTTGACCAGCCCAACACAGATACGCAGTATTTT. This translates into CSVDQPNTDTQYF.

The CDR3 bases are TGTGCCAGCAGCTCACACCCCTGGGGCCTCAATGAGCAGTTCTTC. Its protein is CASSSHPWGLNEQFF. The genes are TRBV5-5 and TRBJ2-1, with D possibly matching TRBD1 (5 bases). The V end was cut by 3 bases, the J end by 6 bases, with 16 bases between. The CDR3 is made up of 15 amino acids. Per germline, CDR1 SGHKS and CDR2 YYEKEE (reference sequence). Looking up the rest from reference TRBV5-5 and TRBJ2-1 gives the full variable domain: DAGVTQSPTHLIKTRGQQVTLRCSPISGHKSVSWYQQVLGQGPQFIFQYYEKEERGRGNFPDRFSARQFPNYSSELNVNALLLGDSALYLCASSSHPWGLNEQFFGPGTRLTVL.

J is TRBJ2-1 and V is TRBV4-1, with a tentative D call TRBD1 (6 bases). Germline V gene sequence: CDR1 MGHRA, CDR2 YSYEKL. Deletions cut 0 bases from V and 5 bases from J, with 8 bases between. The CDR3 length is 14 residues. For the CDR3, the DNA is TGCGCCAGCAGCCAAGATCGGACAGACAATGAGCAGTTCTTC. It yields the protein CASSQDRTDNEQFF.

The rearrangement uses TRBV5-5 and TRBJ2-2; D is ambiguous. The germline CDR1 and CDR2 sequences are SGHKS and YYEKEE (reference sequence). The CDR3 extends over 15 amino acids. V lost 2 bases, J lost 0 bases, and 8 bases lay in between. DNA for the CDR3: TGTGCCAGCAGCTTAGGGATCGCGAACACCGGGGAGCTGTTTTTT. It is translated as CASSLGIANTGELFF.

V is TRBV27 and J is TRBJ2-1; 8 nucleotides match TRBD2. The germline gives CDR1 MNHEY, CDR2 SMNVEV (reference sequence). V was clipped by 4 bases and J by 2 bases; unmatched bases: 4. The CDR3 loop spans 15 amino acids. The CDR3 loop is CASSSIAGTYNEQFF. CDR3 nucleotide sequence: TGTGCCAGCAGTTCTATAGCGGGGACCTACAATGAGCAGTTCTTC.

This rearrangement joins TRBV7-6 to TRBJ2-1; unclear D gene. Germline CDR1 reads SGHVS; CDR2 reads FNYEAQ. V was pared by 1 base and J by 10 bases, with 8 bases between. This CDR3 region has 12 residues. CDR3 DNA sequence: TGTGCCAGCAGCTTAGGTGCTCTCGAGCAGTTCTTC. It translates to CASSLGALEQFF.

The chain combines TRBV7-2 with TRBJ2-1; the D is unclear. CDR1 SGHTA and CDR2 FQGNSA come from the germline V gene. Between the trimmed V and J ends, which lost 5 bases and 8 bases, there was a span of 10 bases. The CDR3 runs 12 residues. The CDR3 DNA reads TGTGCCAGCAGCCCGCGTTGGGATGAGCAGTTCTTC. Protein product: CASSPRWDEQFF.

The J gene is TRBJ2-5, the V gene TRBV7-9, with 9 nucleotides matching TRBD1. Germline V CDR1 and CDR2: SEHNR, FQNEAQ (reference sequence). V lost 4 bases and J lost 5; bases outside the gene matches: 8. This CDR3 is 15 amino acids long. Here the CDR3 reads CASSSGTGRFETQYF. CDR3 coding DNA: TGTGCCAGCAGCTCTGGGACAGGGCGTTTCGAGACCCAGTACTTC.

The rearrangement joins TRBV7-9 to TRBJ1-2; D perhaps matches TRBD1 (6 bases). Trimming removed 4 bases at V and 3 bases at J, with 21 bases between. The CDR3 has 17 residues. Per germline, CDR1 SEHNR and CDR2 FQNEAQ (reference sequence). The CDR3 loop reads CASSSTIRQANYYGYTF. As DNA, the CDR3 is TGTGCCAGCAGCTCTACAATTCGACAGGCCAACTACTATGGCTACACCTTC.

The V gene is TRBV18, the J gene TRBJ2-5; D possibly corresponds to TRBD1 (5 bases). This CDR3 has 14 amino acids. The germline CDR1 and CDR2 sequences are KGHSH and LQKENI. V lost 2 bases and J lost 2, with 9 bases in between. Written as DNA, the CDR3 is TGTGCCAGCTCACCAACGCAGGGTCAAGAGACCCAGTACTTC. Translating gives CASSPTQGQETQYF. Supplemented by reference TRBV18 and TRBJ2-5, the full variable domain reads NAGVMQNPRHLVRRRGQEARLRCSPMKGHSHVYWYRQLPEEGLKFMVYLQKENIIDESGMPKERFSAEFPKEGPSILRIQQVVRGDSAAYFCASSPTQGQETQYFGPGTRLLVL.